A single sample is the source of the 9 T cell receptor beta chains below, sequenced in a study of blood T cell repertoires in COVID-19. Assay: immunoSEQ multiplex PCR; the TCRdb copy retains only in-frame clones and omits some. The table records about 140,000 clones, over 75% of them present only once. The sample taken for sequencing was peripheral blood. All receptors come from a human donor in a cohort sampled during active COVID-19.

The chain recombines TRBV7-2 with TRBJ2-7; D is uncertain. The germline V gene encodes CDR1 SGHTA and CDR2 FQGNSA. Trimming removed 5 bases from V and 4 bases from J, with 12 bases in between. There are 13 residues in the CDR3. CDR3: CASSLGLQYEQYV. CDR3 coding DNA: TGTGCCAGCAGCCTAGGATTACAGTACGAGCAGTACGTC.

This clone was observed a few times. The CDR3 nucleotides read TGTGCCAGCAGCCAATCCAATAAAGGGACAGGGCATGGCTACACCTTC. Protein product: CASSQSNKGTGHGYTF. This chain joins TRBV3-1 (or the pseudogene TRBV3-2) and TRBJ1-2; 9 nucleotides match TRBD1. V gave up 2 bases and J gave up 6 bases; unmatched junction bases: 10. The CDR3 has 16 amino acids. In germline, CDR1 is LGHDT, CDR2 YNNKEL (reference sequence).

The chain carries TRBV19 and TRBJ2-1; D ambiguous. The germline gives CDR1 LNHDA, CDR2 SQIVND (reference sequence). The CDR3 covers 13 residues. V dropped 5 bases and J dropped 4 bases, with 9 bases sitting between them. The DNA of the CDR3 is TGTGCCAGTAGTTGGTCCCGGTACAATGAGCAGTTCTTC. Translation: CASSWSRYNEQFF.

DNA of the CDR3: TGTGCCAGTAGGAGGGACAGGTCACGGGAAAAACTGTTTTTT. Protein sequence: CASRRDRSREKLFF. V gene TRBV19 combines with J gene TRBJ1-4; 8 positions agree with TRBD1. The CDR3 runs to 14 residues. CDR1 is LNHDA and CDR2 is SQIVND in the germline V gene (reference sequence). V lost 6 bases, J lost 8 bases, and 8 bases stayed unmatched.

The V call is TRBV7-6, the J call TRBJ1-6; 12 bases line up with TRBD1. The trim removed 6 bases at V and 9 bases at J, leaving 12 bases unmatched. Germline V gives CDR1 SGHVS, CDR2 FNYEAQ. The CDR3 consists of 17 residues. The CDR3 reads CASSRTPGQGASSPLHF. In nucleotides, the CDR3 is TGTGCCAGCAGTCGCACTCCGGGACAGGGGGCTAGTTCACCCCTCCACTTT.

The V call is TRBV3-1 (or the pseudogene TRBV3-2), the J call TRBJ2-7; the match to TRBD2 covers 8 bases. V was pared by 3 bases and J by 3 bases, with 4 bases of the junction left unmatched. Germline V lookup: CDR1 LGHDT, CDR2 YNNKEL (reference sequence). This CDR3 contains 14 residues. CDR3 nucleotides: TGTGCCAGCAGCCAGCGGGGGGCCTTCTACGAGCAGTACTTC. This encodes CASSQRGAFYEQYF.

The V and J genes are TRBV7-8 and TRBJ1-1; D gene uncertain. The germline CDR1 and CDR2 sequences are SGHVS and FQNEAQ. The V gene lost 2 bases and the J gene lost 1 base, with 8 bases spanning the gap. The CDR3 runs 14 residues. CDR3 DNA sequence: TGTGCCAGCAGCTTAACTAGGGCGAACACTGAAGCTTTCTTT. Residues: CASSLTRANTEAFF.

V gene TRBV19 combines with J gene TRBJ1-5; D uncertain. The CDR3 loop spans 19 amino acids. CDR1 is LNHDA and CDR2 is SQIVND in the germline V gene (reference sequence). V lost 2 bases to trimming and J lost 1 base, with 21 bases between them. The CDR3 region is CASSITRDGRTGSNQPQHF. CDR3 DNA: TGTGCCAGTAGTATAACGCGGGATGGCCGAACGGGGAGCAATCAGCCCCAGCATTTT. The full variable domain, rest sourced from reference TRBV19 and TRBJ1-5, is DGGITQSPKYLFRKEGQNVTLSCEQNLNHDAMYWYRQDPGQGLRLIYYSQIVNDFQKGDIAEGYSVSREKKESFPLTVTSAQKNPTAFYLCASSITRDGRTGSNQPQHFGDGTRLSIL.

V is TRBV30 and J is TRBJ2-6; D may be TRBD2 (5 bases). Germline V gives CDR1 GTSNPN, CDR2 SVGIG (reference sequence). V was shortened by 2 bases and J by 6 bases, with 14 bases between the two germline ends. The CDR3 extends over 15 amino acids. The CDR3: CAWSLGAGEANVLTF. The CDR3 DNA reads TGTGCCTGGAGTTTGGGCGCGGGCGAGGCCAACGTCCTGACTTTC.